Listed below are T cell receptor beta chains from one sample, sequenced in a study of human T cells and chemical hapten exposure. A single record per CDR3 protein comes from TCRdb applying MiXCR to the RACE reads. Among about 49,000 distinct CDR3 sequences, 9.3% were seen once, and the ten largest hold 4% to 5.5%. The source was whole blood, collected in connection with sensitization to the hapten diphenylcyclopropenone (DPC). These receptors came from a woman aged 45-65 years with alopecia areata. Some clones in this sample may be carry-over from other donors' samples. Each CDR3 is given with its conserved first and last residue. D genes are given only for firm matches. Clone size is shown for a subset of rows, as once, few, many or a class of expanded clone.

-,TRBJ2-5,TRBV19,-,TGTGCCAGTAGTACCACTAGTTGGGAGACCCAGTACTTC,CASSTTSWETQYF
TRBD2,TRBJ2-1,TRBV7-6,many,TGTGCCAGCAGCGCGACTAGCGTGGGGGGATCCAATGAGCAGTTCTTC,CASSATSVGGSNEQFF
TRBD2,TRBJ2-1,TRBV2,many,TGTGCCAGCAGTGAACAGACTAGCGGGAGCGATGAGCAGTTCTTC,CASSEQTSGSDEQFF
-,TRBJ1-1,TRBV2,-,TGTGCCAGCAGGGCCGACAACATGAACACTGAAGCTTTCTTT,CASRADNMNTEAFF
-,TRBJ2-2,TRBV6-6,-,TGTGCCAGCAGTTACGAGGGCGGGGAGCTGTTTTTT,CASSYEGGELFF
TRBD2,TRBJ2-5,TRBV4-1,many,TGCGCCAGCAGCCAAAGGGGACTAGCGGGAGACAAAGAGACCCAGTACTTC,CASSQRGLAGDKETQYF
-,TRBJ2-1,TRBV11-3,many,TGTGCCAGCAGCTTAGGGGGTTCGTCCGACAATGAGCAGTTCTTC,CASSLGGSSDNEQFF
TRBD2,TRBJ2-1,TRBV5-1,many,TGCGCCAGCAGCTTTGAAAGCGGGAACGATGAGCAGTTCTTC,CASSFESGNDEQFF
TRBD2,TRBJ2-5,TRBV28,many,TGTGCCAGCAGACCCCGTTCTAGCGGGACTAAAACTTACCAAGAGACCCAGTACTTC,CASRPRSSGTKTYQETQYF
-,TRBJ2-7,TRBV19,-,TGTGCCAGCCGGCTGCGCTCGGGACAAAATTCCTACGAGCAGTACTTC,CASRLRSGQNSYEQYF
-,TRBJ1-2,TRBV11-2,many,TGTGCCAGCAGCGCAATTACCGGGGCTCAGGTGGGCTACACCTTC,CASSAITGAQVGYTF
TRBD2,TRBJ2-1,TRBV5-6,-,TGTGCCAGCAGCCCCTTTTTGTTAGCGGGAGACTCTCTCTACAATGAGCAGTTCTTC,CASSPFLLAGDSLYNEQFF
TRBD1,TRBJ1-1,TRBV12-3/TRBV12-4,-,TGTGCCAGCAGTCCGGGACAGGGGTTTTACGCCACTGAAGCTTTCTTT,CASSPGQGFYATEAFF
-,TRBJ2-7,TRBV20-1,many,TGCAGTGCTAGGTGGGAAAGGGGGGAGGGCTACGAGCAGTACTTC,CSARWERGEGYEQYF
TRBD1,TRBJ1-2,TRBV14,many,TGTGCCAGCAGCCAAGAACTCCGACAGGGTCACTATGGCTACACCTTC,CASSQELRQGHYGYTF
TRBD2,TRBJ2-5,TRBV7-8,many,TGTGCCAGCAGCTTCGGGAGGCGGCGGGAGACCCAGTACTTC,CASSFGRRRETQYF
-,TRBJ2-2,TRBV19,-,TGTGCCAGTACCGAATCAGGGGTGAGGAACACCGGGGAGCTGTTTTTT,CASTESGVRNTGELFF
-,TRBJ1-2,TRBV12-3/TRBV12-4,many,TGTGCCAGCAGCTCCTCATCCCTGGGGGGCTACACCTTC,CASSSSSLGGYTF
TRBD1,TRBJ2-1,TRBV27,many,TGTGCCAGCATCCTAGGAGGCGGACAGGGGGTAAATGAGCAGTTCTTC,CASILGGGQGVNEQFF
TRBD1,TRBJ2-7,TRBV28,many,TGTGCCAGCAGTTCCGGGACAGGGGGTAGACACGAGCAGTACTTC,CASSSGTGGRHEQYF
-,TRBJ2-7,TRBV12-3/TRBV12-4,-,TGTGCCAGCAGTTTCGGGATCCGCGAGCAGTACTTC,CASSFGIREQYF
-,TRBJ2-4,TRBV7-2,many,TGTGCCAGCAGCTTAGTACCGGCAAAGACAGGAAACATTCAGTACTTC,CASSLVPAKTGNIQYF
TRBD1,TRBJ1-4,TRBV20-1,many,TGCAGTGCTGTCAGGGGGAGCACTAATGAAAAACTGTTTTTT,CSAVRGSTNEKLFF